Included here is one TCR beta chain sequence, with context. Original handling: The authors estimated nucleated cell counts from reference gene primer amplification. Here immunoSEQ multiplex PCR was the method, and the copy in TCRdb shows in-frame clones only, minus some. V and J calls plus clone size are reproduced from that table; the DNA served to infer D and trimming. Here the sample spans under 85,000 clones, approximately 87% being singletons. This sample was included in a study of blood T cell repertoires in COVID-19. Background on the study: Sites across the United States, Italy and Spain contributed samples from acute and convalescent COVID-19. PBMCs, B-cell-depleted T cells, or T cells were the source of the cDNA or gDNA that made up the material.

After removal of 6 bases from V and 4 bases from J, the junction contained 2 bases not matched to a gene. CDR1 and CDR2 from the germline V gene are LGHNT and FRNRAP. This CDR3 has 15 amino acids. The specimen sequenced was peripheral blood. The chain couples TRBV12-5 to TRBJ2-1, with 14 nucleotides matching TRBD2. The clonotype originates from a man older than 75 in a cohort sampled during active COVID-19. The CDR3 here is CASGRTSGGYNEQFF. The CDR3 DNA sequence: TGTGCTAGTGGCAGGACTAGCGGGGGGTACAATGAGCAGTTCTTC.